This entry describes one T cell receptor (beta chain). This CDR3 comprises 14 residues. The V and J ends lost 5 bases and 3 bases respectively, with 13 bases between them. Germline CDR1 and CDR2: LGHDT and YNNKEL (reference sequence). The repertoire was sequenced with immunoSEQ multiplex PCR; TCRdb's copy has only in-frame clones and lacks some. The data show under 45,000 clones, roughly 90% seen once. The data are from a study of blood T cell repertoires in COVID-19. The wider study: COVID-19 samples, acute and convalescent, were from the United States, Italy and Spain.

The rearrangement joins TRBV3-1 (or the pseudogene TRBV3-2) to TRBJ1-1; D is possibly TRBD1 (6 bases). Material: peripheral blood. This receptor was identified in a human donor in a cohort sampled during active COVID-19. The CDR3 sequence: CASSMTGRDTEAFF. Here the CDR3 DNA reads TGTGCCAGCAGCATGACAGGCCGGGACACTGAAGCTTTCTTT.